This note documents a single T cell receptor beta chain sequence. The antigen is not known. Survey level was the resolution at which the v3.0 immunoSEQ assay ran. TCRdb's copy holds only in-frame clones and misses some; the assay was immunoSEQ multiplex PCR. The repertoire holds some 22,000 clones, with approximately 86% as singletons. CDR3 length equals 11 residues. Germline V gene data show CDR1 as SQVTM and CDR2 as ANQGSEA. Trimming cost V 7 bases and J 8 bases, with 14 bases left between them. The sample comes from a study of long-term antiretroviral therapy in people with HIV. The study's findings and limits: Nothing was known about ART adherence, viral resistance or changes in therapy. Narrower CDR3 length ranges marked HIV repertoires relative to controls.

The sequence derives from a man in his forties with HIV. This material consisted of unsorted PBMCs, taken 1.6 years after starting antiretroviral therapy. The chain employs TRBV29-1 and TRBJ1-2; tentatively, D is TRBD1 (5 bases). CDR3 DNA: TGCAGCGCAATTTCCAGGGACGGCTACACCTTC. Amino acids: CSAISRDGYTF. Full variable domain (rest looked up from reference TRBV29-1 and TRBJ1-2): SAVISQKPSRDICQRGTSLTIQCQVDSQVTMMFWYRQQPGQSLTLIATANQGSEATYESGFVIDKFPISRPNLTFSTLTVSNMSPEDSSIYLCSAISRDGYTFGSGTRLTVV.